This is a list of T cell receptor beta chains from one sample in a study of radiotherapy plus CTLA-4 blockade in lung cancer. Clones were sequenced by immunoSEQ multiplex PCR, and TCRdb holds only the in-frame ones, with some missing. This sample has around 90,000 clones, with around four fifths found just once. Sequencing used peripheral blood, obtained from a patient treated with radiotherapy plus ipilimumab. Receptors were obtained from a human donor with non-small cell lung cancer who had stable disease on radiotherapy plus ipilimumab. Both conserved end residues are trimmed from each CDR3. The D gene is left open where the match is weak.

cdr3_length | j_call | d_call | v_call | cdr3_aa
12 | TRBJ2-1 | - | TRBV7-9 | ASSAHWGSNEQF
15 | TRBJ2-7 | - | TRBV27 | ASSPSTSHDLAYEQY
10 | TRBJ2-7 | - | TRBV2 | ASTPRAYEQY
13 | TRBJ2-1 | TRBD2 | TRBV6-4 | ASSDLSGGAQEQF
15 | TRBJ1-5 | - | TRBV6-1 | ASSEGVGRFSNQPQH
15 | TRBJ2-6 | - | TRBV28 | ASSFEGELSGANVLT
13 | TRBJ2-7 | - | TRBV18 | ASSPQVATLYEQY
11 | TRBJ1-5 | - | TRBV6-5 | ASRQGRGQPQH
11 | TRBJ1-2 | - | TRBV18 | ASSPRTEYGYT
14 | TRBJ2-5 | - | TRBV5-1 | ASSLAVGWNQETQY
13 | TRBJ1-2 | - | TRBV28 | ASSWGGQGISGYT
13 | TRBJ2-6 | - | TRBV7-3 | ASSYGGSGANVLT
12 | TRBJ2-7 | TRBD1 | TRBV7-6 | ASSTGTGLGEQY
13 | TRBJ2-2 | TRBD1 | TRBV10-1 | ASSDLDRVSGELF
12 | TRBJ1-4 | - | TRBV5-1 | ASRGVGPNEKLF
12 | TRBJ1-2 | - | TRBV28 | ASGISGTTYGYT
13 | TRBJ1-6 | - | TRBV9 | ASSVETGSNSPLH
14 | TRBJ1-1 | - | TRBV6-6 | ASSYSKVGGTAEAF
11 | TRBJ2-7 | - | TRBV11-2 | ASSPAGFYEQY
11 | TRBJ2-1 | - | TRBV9 | ASSGKLGNEQF